Each of the 21 T cell receptor beta chains below was sequenced from the same sample in a study of T cells in Graves' hyperthyroidism and ophthalmopathy. Researchers took RNA transcripts and amplified the TCR beta CDR3 regions from them. During a first-round RT-PCR of the TCR CDR3, the HTBI primer set was used. One entry per CDR3 protein results from TCRdb running MiXCR on the multiplex PCR reads. This table holds fewer than 450,000 distinct CDR3 sequences, less than 20% found once. Sequenced material: blood. The source of these receptors is a man between 18 and 29 years old with Graves' ophthalmopathy.

The chain links TRBV7-8 to TRBJ1-4, with a tentative D call TRBD1 (5 bases). V shed 5 bases and J shed 4 bases, with 11 bases lying between them. Per the germline V gene, CDR1 is SGHVS and CDR2 is FQNEAQ. This CDR3 contains 14 residues. The DNA of the CDR3 is TGTGCCAGCAGCCCTAGTAGGGGTAATGAAAAACTGTTTTTT. Encoded protein: CASSPSRGNEKLFF.

The genes are TRBV18 and TRBJ2-7; weak D call: TRBD1 (7 bases). CDR3 length equals 13 residues. Germline V gives CDR1 KGHSH, CDR2 LQKENI. The V end was cut by 5 bases, the J end by 3 bases, with 11 bases between. CDR3 amino acids: CASSGQEGYEQYF. CDR3 DNA: TGTGCCAGCTCAGGACAGGAGGGCTACGAGCAGTACTTC.

This clonotype has ten or more counts. The V and J genes are TRBV2 and TRBJ1-6; TRBD1 agrees at 9 bases. After removal of 4 bases from V and 7 bases from J, the junction contained 8 bases not matched to a gene. The CDR3 is 16 residues long. Germline-derived CDR1 and CDR2 are SNHLY and FYNNEI. DNA of the CDR3: TGTGCCAGCAGTGTCCTGTCGACAGGGGGAAATTCACCCCTCCACTTT. Protein: CASSVLSTGGNSPLHF.

V usage is TRBV15 and J usage is TRBJ2-4; either TRBD1 or TRBD2 may supply D (5 bases each). Germline V gives CDR1 LNHNV, CDR2 YYDKDF (reference sequence). The CDR3 is 18 residues long. V lost 1 base and J lost 0, with 16 bases in between. The CDR3 sequence: CATSRAPGRLIAKNIQYF. The CDR3 DNA reads TGTGCCACCAGCAGAGCTCCGGGACGGCTCATAGCCAAAAACATTCAGTACTTC.

In its sample, this clonotype was seen a few times. The V gene is TRBV19, the J gene TRBJ1-4, with 7 bases identical to TRBD1. The CDR3 has 16 amino acids. V trimming: 4 bases; J trimming: 5 bases; junction bases outside the gene matches: 10. Germline V gene lookup returns CDR1 LNHDA and CDR2 SQIVND (reference sequence). CDR3 residues: CASSTLTGELNEKLFF. Here the CDR3 DNA reads TGTGCCAGTAGTACCCTAACAGGGGAACTAAATGAAAAACTGTTTTTT.

The rearrangement links TRBV9 to TRBJ1-3; D gene uncertain. Trimming removed 4 bases at V and 4 bases at J, with 9 bases between. CDR3 size: 13 residues. The germline V gene encodes CDR1 SGDLS and CDR2 YYNGEE. In DNA form, the CDR3 reads TGTGCCAGCAGCCCGCTCGGAGGAAACACCATATATTTT. Translated, it gives CASSPLGGNTIYF.

This clonotype came up many times. The chain's CDR3 is CASSLAGNGGYTF. CDR3 DNA: TGTGCCAGCAGCTTAGCAGGGAACGGTGGCTACACCTTC. The chain couples TRBV11-2 to TRBJ1-2, with D tentatively TRBD1 (5 bases). Germline CDR1 is SGHAT and CDR2 is FQNNGV. The CDR3 has 13 residues. Trimming stripped 1 base from V and 7 bases from J, with 10 bases between.

This clonotype was recorded at least ten times. V and J are TRBV3-1 and TRBJ2-7; D is undetermined. Per germline, CDR1 LGHDT and CDR2 YNNKEL (reference sequence). The CDR3 spans 12 residues. V was shortened by 2 bases and J by 0 bases, with 2 bases between the two germline ends. CDR3 residues: CASSQLSYEQYF. CDR3 DNA sequence: TGTGCCAGCAGCCAACTCTCCTACGAGCAGTACTTC.

The V and J genes are TRBV9 and TRBJ1-2; 7 bases align to TRBD1. The CDR3 has 16 amino acids. J was trimmed by 9 bases and V by 0 bases; bases with no gene match: 14. Looked up from germline, CDR1 is SGDLS and CDR2 is YYNGEE. The DNA of the CDR3 is TGTGCCAGCAGCGTAGGTGTGATGGAGACAGGGCCTCGCTACACCTTC. Amino acids: CASSVGVMETGPRYTF.

The chain is built from TRBV18 and TRBJ2-1, with TRBD1 identical over 9 bases. The V gene end was trimmed by 3 bases and the J gene end by 9 bases; junction bases not matched to a gene: 12. The length of the CDR3 is 16 residues. The germline V gene encodes CDR1 KGHSH and CDR2 LQKENI. CDR3 bases: TGTGCCAGCTCACCCCGGTACGGGGGACAGGGAGGTGAGCAGTTCTTC. This translates into CASSPRYGGQGGEQFF.

This clonotype was observed many times. The chain links TRBV20-1 to TRBJ2-3; no clear D gene. Per germline, CDR1 DFQATT and CDR2 SNEGSKA (reference sequence). Trimming stripped 0 bases from V and 6 bases from J, with 4 bases between. The CDR3 runs to 11 residues. The CDR3 DNA follows: TGCAGTGCTAGAGATGTGGATACGCAGTATTTT. Protein sequence: CSARDVDTQYF.

This clonotype was seen ten or more times. The gene calls are TRBV20-1 and TRBJ2-1; 12 bases match TRBD2. CDR1 is DFQATT and CDR2 is SNEGSKA in the germline V gene (reference sequence). The CDR3 length is 14 residues. The trim removed 4 bases at V and 9 bases at J, leaving 7 bases unmatched. The CDR3 region is CSANPGLAGGEQFF. CDR3 in DNA: TGCAGTGCTAATCCGGGACTAGCGGGTGGTGAGCAGTTCTTC.

The chain recombines TRBV18 with TRBJ1-6; possibly TRBD1 for D (6 bases). Trimming removed 6 bases from V and 8 bases from J, with 14 bases in between. Germline V lookup: CDR1 KGHSH, CDR2 LQKENI. The CDR3 extends over 14 amino acids. DNA for the CDR3: TGTGCCAGCTCTCTTGGCCCAGGGGATTCACCCCTCCACTTT. It translates to CASSLGPGDSPLHF.

This clonotype has more than one count but fewer than ten. The V call is TRBV7-6, the J call TRBJ2-7, with a tentative D call TRBD2 (5 bases). Per germline, CDR1 SGHVS and CDR2 FNYEAQ. The V gene lost 5 bases and the J gene lost 2 bases, with 13 bases spanning the gap. The CDR3 covers 14 residues. CDR3 bases: TGTGCCAGCAGCCTCCTCCGGGATACCTACGAGCAGTACTTC. Residues: CASSLLRDTYEQYF. The full variable domain, completed using reference TRBV7-6 and TRBJ2-7, is GAGVSQSPRYKVTKRGQDVALRCDPISGHVSLYWYRQALGQGPEFLTYFNYEAQQDKSGLPNDRFSAERPEGSISTLTIQRTEQRDSAMYRCASSLLRDTYEQYFGPGTRLTVT.

V and J are TRBV7-2 and TRBJ2-1; 9 bases are a match to TRBD2. The V gene end was trimmed by 5 bases and the J gene end by 9 bases; junction bases not matched to a gene: 11. This CDR3 is built from 15 residues. CDR1 is SGHTA and CDR2 is FQGNSA in the germline V gene. The DNA for the CDR3 is TGTGCCAGCAGCCGGGTCAGCGGGGGGCGGGGTGAGCAGTTCTTC. This translates into CASSRVSGGRGEQFF. The complete variable domain, with remaining parts taken from reference TRBV7-2 and TRBJ2-1, reads GAGVSQSPSNKVTEKGKDVELRCDPISGHTALYWYRQSLGQGLEFLIYFQGNSAPDKSGLPSDRFSAERTGGSVSTLTIQRTQQEDSAVYLCASSRVSGGRGEQFFGPGTRLTVL.

This sequence joins TRBV4-1 and TRBJ2-1; 7 bases are a match to TRBD2. This CDR3 comprises 15 residues. Germline V gene lookup returns CDR1 MGHRA and CDR2 YSYEKL. The junction had 8 bases not matched to a gene; V was cut back by 2 bases and J by 7 bases. Written as DNA, the CDR3 is TGCGCCAGCAGCCAACAGGAGCGGGGTGTGAATGAGCAGTTCTTC. This codes for CASSQQERGVNEQFF.

This clonotype was picked up many times. This chain connects TRBV27 to TRBJ2-5, with a weak D call TRBD1 (6 bases). V was pared by 5 bases and J by 1 base, with 17 bases between. The CDR3 has 16 amino acids. CDR1 and CDR2 from the germline V gene are MNHEY and SMNVEV (reference sequence). The CDR3, as DNA: TGTGCCAGCAGTCCCCCGGGACACACCCTCCAAGAGACCCAGTACTTC. As protein: CASSPPGHTLQETQYF.

This chain connects TRBV7-8 to TRBJ2-7; D remains unclear. Germline V lookup: CDR1 SGHVS, CDR2 FQNEAQ. V was clipped by 3 bases and J by 0 bases, with 9 bases between them. CDR3 length: 14 amino acids. CDR3 amino acids: CASSLIEFSYEQYF. The CDR3 bases are TGTGCCAGCAGCTTGATAGAGTTCTCCTACGAGCAGTACTTC.

This clonotype came up many times. V gene TRBV28 combines with J gene TRBJ2-7, with 9 bases fitting TRBD1. Losses at the gene ends were 4 bases for V and 0 bases for J; bases not matched to a gene: 7. The CDR3 loop spans 16 amino acids. Germline V lookup: CDR1 MDHEN, CDR2 SYDVKM. CDR3 region: CASSWTGTGSSYEQYF. The CDR3 region has the DNA TGTGCCAGCAGTTGGACCGGGACAGGGAGCTCCTACGAGCAGTACTTC.

This clonotype was observed many times. The J gene is TRBJ2-7, the V gene TRBV7-9, with 8 bases aligning to TRBD1. With 0 bases clipped from V and 9 bases from J, the junction kept 7 bases outside the gene matches. The germline V gene has CDR1 SEHNR and CDR2 FQNEAQ (reference sequence). CDR3 length equals 14 residues. CDR3 loop: CASSLAGTGGGQYF. The CDR3, as DNA: TGTGCCAGCAGCTTAGCGGGGACAGGAGGAGGGCAGTACTTC.

This clonotype was recorded at least ten times. CDR3 protein: CASSFLYEQYF. The CDR3 DNA reads TGTGCCAGCAGCTTTTTGTACGAGCAGTACTTC. The chain uses TRBV28 and TRBJ2-7; D gene uncertain. Germline V gene data show CDR1 as MDHEN and CDR2 as SYDVKM. Trimming removed 6 bases at V and 4 bases at J, with 7 bases between. The CDR3 consists of 11 residues.